Sequencing of this TCR beta chain was carried out in a study of glioma-infiltrating T cells. This clonotype was counted ten times or more. Its cognate antigen is unknown. Unmatched junction bases numbered 9, after V lost 6 bases and J lost 6 bases. Germline lookup yields CDR1 DFQATT and CDR2 SNEGSKA (reference sequence). The CDR3 is made up of 15 amino acids. TCR alpha and beta CDR3 regions were amplified from RNA using iRepertoire nested multiplex PCR. Tissue mRNA or PBMC total RNA, 100-400 ng, went into one-step reverse transcription and amplification. Each CDR3 protein gets one entry after TCRdb re-called the multiplex PCR reads with MiXCR. The table records 160,000 or so distinct CDR3 sequences, around 42% of them present only once. Findings of the study overall: CDR3 overlap between tissue and blood was very small. Non-neoplastic patients had below-expected tissue-blood divergence, while all gliomas exceeded expectation.

The clonotype comes from a human donor with low-grade glioma or glioblastoma, undergoing nonglioma brain surgery, or in good health (not recorded which). The V and J genes are TRBV20-1 and TRBJ2-1; 12 bases are shared with TRBD2. The sample consisted of glioma tissue, nonneoplastic brain tissue, or PBMCs (not recorded which). DNA for the CDR3: TGCAGTGCGCACACCCCTAGCGGGAGGGGCAATGAGCAGTTCTTC. It codes for CSAHTPSGRGNEQFF.